Listed below are T cell receptor beta chains from one sample, sequenced in a study of shared clonotypes between healthy human individuals. Profiled with immunoSEQ multiplex PCR; TCRdb holds only in-frame clones, not every one. The sample has around 940,000 clones; 76% are singletons. Sequenced material: memory CD4+ T cells sorted from blood. Receptors originate from a man between 18 and 29 years old in good health. The CDR3 runs from the conserved cysteine through the conserved F or W. D genes are given only for firm matches. Expanded clones get a size class; other rows say once, few or many, or leave the size out.

j_gene	v_gene	d_gene	abundance	CDR3aa	CDR3nt
TRBJ1-6	TRBV10-3	-	-	CAISEGGGSYNSPLHF	TGTGCCATCAGTGAGGGAGGGGGGTCCTATAATTCACCCCTCCACTTT
TRBJ2-5	TRBV15	TRBD1	-	CATSRGLGGFETQYF	TGTGCCACCAGCAGAGGTCTAGGGGGCTTTGAGACCCAGTACTTC
TRBJ2-2	TRBV5-4	TRBD2	-	CASTSYSSGPTGELFF	TGTGCCAGCACCTCTTACTCTAGCGGCCCCACCGGGGAGCTGTTTTTT
TRBJ2-7	TRBV6-1	TRBD1	-	CASSEALSGTGPYEQYF	TGTGCCAGCAGTGAAGCGCTCTCCGGGACAGGTCCCTACGAGCAGTACTTC
TRBJ1-1	TRBV6-6	-	-	CASTRLQNTEAFF	TGTGCCAGCACCCGACTTCAGAACACTGAAGCTTTCTTT
TRBJ2-7	TRBV7-2	-	-	CASSFHGGSSYEQYF	TGTGCCAGCAGCTTCCATGGAGGAAGCTCCTACGAGCAGTACTTC
TRBJ2-5	TRBV9	-	-	CASSALKGGRETQYF	TGTGCCAGCAGCGCCCTCAAGGGGGGGCGAGAGACCCAGTACTTC
TRBJ1-6	TRBV30	-	few	CAWSVSGRGSPLHF	TGTGCCTGGAGTGTATCGGGGAGGGGTTCACCCCTCCACTTT
TRBJ2-7	TRBV6-4	TRBD2	-	CASMGPYRTSFYEQYF	TGTGCCAGCATGGGGCCGTACCGGACTAGTTTCTACGAGCAGTACTTC
TRBJ1-5	TRBV28	-	-	CASHLWMSNQPQHF	TGTGCCAGTCACCTCTGGATGAGCAATCAGCCCCAGCATTTT
TRBJ1-2	TRBV5-5	TRBD1	-	CASSRDSLQSYGYTF	TGTGCCAGCAGCCGGGACAGCCTACAGTCCTATGGCTACACCTTC
TRBJ1-1	TRBV5-4	-	-	CASTTENTEAFF	TGTGCCAGCACCACCGAGAACACTGAAGCTTTCTTT
TRBJ1-5	TRBV6-6	TRBD1	-	CASSYNRGVVYQPQHF	TGTGCCAGCAGTTACAACAGGGGCGTTGTTTATCAGCCCCAGCATTTT
TRBJ1-1	TRBV6-5	TRBD1	-	CASSYLVGQGNTEAFF	TGTGCCAGCAGTTACTTAGTGGGACAGGGGAACACTGAAGCTTTCTTT
TRBJ1-2	TRBV5-6	-	-	CASSFGETGARLYGYTF	TGTGCCAGCAGCTTTGGTGAGACTGGGGCCCGTTTATATGGCTACACCTTC
TRBJ2-2	TRBV7-3	-	-	CASSPTSTGELFF	TGTGCCAGCAGCCCTACTTCCACCGGGGAGCTGTTTTTT
TRBJ1-1	TRBV6-1	-	few	CASTEQGTEAFF	TGTGCCAGCACGGAACAGGGCACTGAAGCTTTCTTT
TRBJ2-7	TRBV5-6	-	few	CASSPQEAYEQYF	TGTGCCAGCAGCCCTCAGGAGGCCTACGAGCAGTACTTC
TRBJ1-6	TRBV5-6	-	-	CASSLGARNSPLHF	TGTGCCAGCAGCTTGGGGGCGCGGAATTCACCCCTCCACTTT
TRBJ2-1	TRBV11-2	-	once	CASSLGMPNDEQFF	TGTGCCAGCAGCTTGGGAATGCCGAACGATGAGCAGTTCTTC
TRBJ2-7	TRBV29-1	TRBD2	-	CSVEVPRTSASYEQYF	TGCAGCGTTGAAGTCCCCAGGACTAGCGCTTCCTACGAGCAGTACTTC
TRBJ2-5	TRBV7-9	-	-	CASSLGGVDQETQYF	TGTGCCAGCAGCTTAGGGGGAGTAGATCAAGAGACCCAGTACTTC
TRBJ2-7	TRBV28	-	-	CASSLPGPPYEQYF	TGTGCCAGCAGTTTACCGGGGCCCCCCTACGAGCAGTACTTC
TRBJ1-2	TRBV15	-	few	CATSRSPRDASLDGYTF	TGTGCCACCAGCAGATCACCCCGGGACGCCTCATTAGATGGCTACACCTTC
TRBJ1-5	TRBV28	TRBD1	few	CASSPPTGDNQPQHF	TGTGCCAGCAGTCCTCCCACAGGGGACAATCAGCCCCAGCATTTT
TRBJ1-6	TRBV10-1	TRBD1	-	CASSESRTGRNSPLHF	TGCGCCAGCAGTGAATCTCGGACAGGGCGCAATTCACCCCTCCACTTT
TRBJ2-7	TRBV6-5	TRBD1	many	CASTGQGYEQYF	TGTGCCAGCACCGGACAGGGCTACGAGCAGTACTTC
TRBJ1-1	TRBV10-3	TRBD1	once	CAITPRQGMGTEAFF	TGTGCCATCACCCCGAGACAGGGGATGGGCACTGAAGCTTTCTTT
TRBJ2-3	TRBV5-1	-	-	CASSLAAKTSTDTQYF	TGCGCCAGCAGCTTGGCCGCCAAAACCTCCACAGATACGCAGTATTTT
TRBJ2-7	TRBV6-6	-	once	CASSYNRAYEQYF	TGTGCCAGCAGTTATAACAGGGCCTACGAGCAGTACTTC
TRBJ2-5	TRBV4-2	TRBD1	few	CASSLRQGLGETQYF	TGTGCCAGCAGCCTAAGACAGGGGTTGGGAGAGACCCAGTACTTC
TRBJ2-2	TRBV19	-	once	CASSAYRDLPNTGELFF	TGTGCCAGTAGTGCGTACCGGGACCTACCGAACACCGGGGAGCTGTTTTTT
TRBJ1-2	TRBV6-6	-	-	CASSLGALAYGYTF	TGTGCCAGCAGCCTGGGGGCGCTTGCCTATGGCTACACCTTC
TRBJ1-5	TRBV19	-	few	CASSLIGSRDQPQHF	TGTGCCAGTAGTCTAATAGGGAGCCGTGATCAGCCCCAGCATTTT
TRBJ2-1	TRBV10-3	-	-	CATKRSSYNEQFF	TGTGCCACTAAGCGGAGCTCCTACAATGAGCAGTTCTTC
TRBJ1-1	TRBV2	TRBD1	-	CASSEEGADTEAFF	TGTGCCAGCAGTGAGGAGGGGGCAGACACTGAAGCTTTCTTT
TRBJ2-4	TRBV10-1	-	-	CASSESGGAKNIQYF	TGCGCCAGCAGTGAGTCGGGGGGAGCCAAAAACATTCAGTACTTC
TRBJ2-6	TRBV11-2	-	-	CASSLGGGGRGANVLTF	TGTGCCAGCAGCTTAGGAGGAGGGGGGAGAGGGGCCAACGTCCTGACTTTC
TRBJ1-6	TRBV6-1	-	-	CASSEAGGTSSPLHF	TGTGCCAGCAGTGAAGCGGGGGGGACGAGCTCACCCCTCCACTTT
TRBJ1-1	TRBV18	-	-	CASSSRDLSNTEAFF	TGTGCCAGCTCAAGCCGGGACCTTTCGAACACTGAAGCTTTCTTT
TRBJ2-7	TRBV30	-	-	CAWSALGQTYEQYF	TGTGCCTGGAGTGCCCTCGGACAAACCTACGAGCAGTACTTC
TRBJ2-7	TRBV7-2	TRBD2	-	CASSLAAGGVGDEQYF	TGTGCCAGCAGCTTAGCGGCGGGAGGAGTGGGCGACGAGCAGTACTTC
TRBJ2-2	TRBV13	TRBD2	-	CASSNGLAADTGELFF	TGTGCCAGCAGCAACGGACTAGCGGCTGACACCGGGGAGCTGTTTTTT
TRBJ2-5	TRBV7-9	TRBD2	-	CASSYGTSGQETQYF	TGTGCCAGCAGCTACGGGACTAGCGGCCAAGAGACCCAGTACTTC
TRBJ1-5	TRBV29-1	TRBD1	-	CSAQAGGGQPQHF	TGCAGCGCCCAGGCAGGGGGCGGGCAGCCCCAGCATTTT
TRBJ2-7	TRBV7-2	TRBD1	-	CASSETGGRDEQYF	TGTGCCAGCAGCGAAACAGGGGGCCGAGACGAGCAGTACTTC
TRBJ2-1	TRBV7-6	TRBD1	-	CASSLGQGGEQFF	TGTGCCAGCAGCTTGGGACAGGGAGGTGAGCAGTTCTTC
TRBJ2-2	TRBV30	-	-	CAWRRISTGELFF	TGTGCCTGGAGACGCATTAGCACCGGGGAGCTGTTTTTT
TRBJ2-5	TRBV6-6	-	-	CASTRAVQETQYF	TGTGCCAGCACGAGGGCAGTCCAAGAGACCCAGTACTTC
TRBJ2-6	TRBV5-1	-	-	CASSSWWSGANVLTF	TGCGCCAGCAGCTCCTGGTGGTCTGGGGCCAACGTCCTGACTTTC
TRBJ2-5	TRBV4-3	-	-	CASSQQTSQETQYF	TGCGCCAGCAGCCAACAAACGTCCCAAGAGACCCAGTACTTC
TRBJ2-1	TRBV10-3	TRBD2	-	CAIKTSGGDNEQFF	TGTGCCATCAAGACTAGCGGGGGGGACAATGAGCAGTTCTTC
TRBJ2-2	TRBV5-1	TRBD2	-	CASSFGAGADTGELFF	TGCGCCAGCAGCTTTGGTGCGGGAGCGGACACCGGGGAGCTGTTTTTT
TRBJ2-1	TRBV5-1	-	-	CASSLQGTIYNEQFF	TGCGCCAGCAGCCTTCAGGGGACGATCTACAATGAGCAGTTCTTC
TRBJ2-3	TRBV7-8	TRBD2	-	CASSKGLLAGGQDTQYF	TGTGCCAGCAGCAAAGGGTTACTAGCGGGAGGGCAAGATACGCAGTATTTT
TRBJ1-1	TRBV6-1	TRBD1	-	CASTFRGRGTEAFF	TGTGCCAGCACCTTCAGGGGGCGGGGGACTGAAGCTTTCTTT
TRBJ1-5	TRBV6-6	TRBD1	-	CASSPGQAPNQPQHF	TGTGCCAGCAGCCCGGGACAGGCTCCTAATCAGCCCCAGCATTTT
TRBJ2-1	TRBV19	TRBD1	-	CASRAGQGSYNEQFF	TGTGCCAGTAGGGCGGGACAGGGTTCCTACAATGAGCAGTTCTTC
TRBJ2-6	TRBV5-1	-	-	CASSQEGSGANVLTF	TGCGCCAGCAGCCAGGAGGGGTCTGGGGCCAACGTCCTGACTTTC